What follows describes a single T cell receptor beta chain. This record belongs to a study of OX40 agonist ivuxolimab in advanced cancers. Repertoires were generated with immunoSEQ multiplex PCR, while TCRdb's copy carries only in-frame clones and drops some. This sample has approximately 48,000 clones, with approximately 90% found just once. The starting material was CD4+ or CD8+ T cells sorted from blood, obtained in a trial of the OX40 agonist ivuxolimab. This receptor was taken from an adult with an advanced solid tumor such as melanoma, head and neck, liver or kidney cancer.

The CDR3 is CASSQVGDYYEQYF. In nucleotides, the CDR3 is TGCGCCAGCAGCCAAGTGGGGGACTATTACGAGCAGTACTTC. This chain uses TRBV4-3 with TRBJ2-7; 7 nucleotides agree with TRBD2. Trimming took 1 base from V and 4 from J; bases not matched to a gene: 4. Germline CDR1 is LGHNA and CDR2 is YSLEER. This CDR3 is built from 14 residues.